The T cell receptor beta chain under discussion was sequenced for a study of T cells after yellow fever vaccination. Unmatched junction bases numbered 8, after V lost 6 bases and J lost 6 bases. Germline CDR1 and CDR2: SQVTM and ANQGSEA. The CDR3 has 14 residues. This clonotype was counted many times. Its antigen is undetermined. The authors made TCR cDNA by 5'RACE template switching, adding a universal primer site and UMIs. TCRdb re-derived calls from the 5' RACE reads in MiXCR, one entry per CDR3 protein. The top ten hold less than 30% of the sample, which has about 110,000 distinct CDR3 sequences, roughly 8.9% seen once. Study outcomes and limitations: Contaminants from the bulk population, in the form of abundant clonotypes, could be found in FACS-sorted repertoires. Most clones from primary vaccination resurfaced after the booster (around 97% CD4, about 91% CD8). The study found a weaker secondary response that peaked faster, day 5 versus 15.

Specimen: CD8+ T cells sorted from PBMCs, collected 45 days after the yellow fever booster vaccination. J is TRBJ2-2 and V is TRBV29-1; 9 bases are a match to TRBD2. The receptor comes from a man aged 25 to 40 who received the YFV17D yellow fever vaccine. The CDR3 reads CSVQGLARPGELFF. CDR3 coding DNA: TGCAGCGTACAAGGACTAGCGAGGCCCGGGGAGCTGTTTTTT.